These T cell receptor beta chains were read from a single sample in a study of neurological immune-mediated disorders. TCRdb independently ran MiXCR on the 5' RACE reads; one entry per CDR3 protein. This table holds under 75,000 distinct CDR3 sequences, about 3% found once. Input material: PBMCs. All receptors come from a woman between 50 and 59 years old with multiple sclerosis. Each CDR3 is given with its conserved first and last residue. A D gene is named only where the DNA matches it firmly. Size tells how often a clone was seen (once, few, many) or the class of an expanded clone, and some rows leave it out.

>many|TRBV19|.|TRBJ2-1
TGTGCCAGTAGTGACGGAGGAAGGTCCAATGAGCAGTTCTTC
CASSDGGRSNEQFF
>many|TRBV20-1|.|TRBJ2-1
TGCAGTGCTAGAGGGCGAGTTAGCGGAAGCTCCTACAATGAGCAGTTCTTC
CSARGRVSGSSYNEQFF
>many|TRBV19|.|TRBJ2-3
TGTGCCAGTCTTTCCCGGGACCACACAGATACGCAGTATTTT
CASLSRDHTDTQYF
>many|TRBV29-1|.|TRBJ2-5
TGCAGCGTTGAGGGACTTGGAGAGACCCAGTACTTC
CSVEGLGETQYF
>many|TRBV12-3/TRBV12-4|TRBD1|TRBJ1-4
TGTGCCAGCAGTTTGCGACAGGGCGCGACCGTACTGTTTTTT
CASSLRQGATVLFF
>many|TRBV5-5|.|TRBJ1-2
TGTGCCAGCAGCTTGGCCCCCTCTCCAGGGGCGGCTTATGGCTACACCTTC
CASSLAPSPGAAYGYTF
>many|TRBV24-1|.|TRBJ2-3
TGTGCCACCAGTGATCCTTGGGAGGATACGCAGTATTTT
CATSDPWEDTQYF
>many|TRBV29-1|TRBD1|TRBJ2-2
TGCAGCGTTGGGACAGGGACGACCGGGGAGCTGTTTTTT
CSVGTGTTGELFF
>many|TRBV11-1|.|TRBJ2-4
TGTGCCAGCAGCTCGGAGTGGGAAAACATTCAGTACTTC
CASSSEWENIQYF
>many|TRBV12-5|TRBD2|TRBJ2-1
TGTGCTAGTGGTTTGGATAGGGGCGGGAGCTCCTACAATGAGCAGTTCTTC
CASGLDRGGSSYNEQFF
>many|TRBV29-1|TRBD2|TRBJ2-7
TGCAGCGGCCGGACTAGCGGGAGTTACGAGCAGTACTTC
CSGRTSGSYEQYF
>medium-sized|TRBV7-9|.|TRBJ1-1
TGTGCCAGCACCAGGTCGGGCAACACTGAAGCTTTCTTT
CASTRSGNTEAFF
>many|TRBV27|.|TRBJ1-1
TGTGCCAGCAGTTTCCGGAGGGAGGGGAACACTGAAGCTTTCTTT
CASSFRREGNTEAFF
>many|TRBV20-1|TRBD1|TRBJ2-5
TGCAGTGCTAGTTTTTTTGGCTCAGGGGGTGGAGAGACCCAGTACTTC
CSASFFGSGGGETQYF
>many|TRBV12-3/TRBV12-4|TRBD2|TRBJ2-5
TGTGCCAGCAGTTTGGAGCGGGGGGCGGAGACCCAGTACTTC
CASSLERGAETQYF
>many|TRBV20-1|TRBD2|TRBJ2-3
TGCAGTGCTAGAACGAGGGGGCTAGCGGGATCAGATACGCAGTATTTT
CSARTRGLAGSDTQYF
>many|TRBV20-1|.|TRBJ2-5
TGCAGTGCGGACGGTCGGCTCAGGGTTGGGGAGACCCAGTACTTC
CSADGRLRVGETQYF
>.|TRBV7-2|TRBD2|TRBJ2-7
TGTGCCAGCAGGATGACTAGCGGAGCCTACGAGCAGTACTTC
CASRMTSGAYEQYF
>many|TRBV10-3|.|TRBJ1-4
TGTGCCATCAGTGACAGTAATAATGAAAAACTGTTTTTT
CAISDSNNEKLFF
>many|TRBV7-8|TRBD2|TRBJ2-1
TGTGCCAGCAGCTTGGGCGGGGGCAATGAGCAGTTCTTC
CASSLGGGNEQFF
>many|TRBV28|.|TRBJ2-5
TGTGCCAGCAGTCCCCTGCGAGAACAAGAGACCCAGTACTTC
CASSPLREQETQYF
>many|TRBV18|.|TRBJ2-3
TGTGCCAGCTCCCCCCTGCGGGGGCCGACAGATACGCAGTATTTT
CASSPLRGPTDTQYF
>many|TRBV20-1|TRBD2|TRBJ2-5
TGCAGTGCTAGAGGTTCCAGCGGGGGACGTGAGACCCAGTACTTC
CSARGSSGGRETQYF
>many|TRBV12-3/TRBV12-4|.|TRBJ2-3
TGTGCCAGCAGACCAATCAGGTCTAGCACAGATACGCAGTATTTT
CASRPIRSSTDTQYF
>many|TRBV20-1|.|TRBJ2-1
TGCAGTGCTAGCTTAGGCCCCAATGAGCAGTTCTTC
CSASLGPNEQFF
>many|TRBV12-3/TRBV12-4|TRBD1|TRBJ2-3
TGTGCCAGCAGACTAAAGACAGGGGCAGATACGCAGTATTTT
CASRLKTGADTQYF
>many|TRBV11-2|.|TRBJ2-2
TGTGCCAGCAGGCTACTGCGCCCCCGGCAAACCGGGGAGCTGTTTTTT
CASRLLRPRQTGELFF
>many|TRBV27|.|TRBJ1-2
TGTGCCAGCAGACAGAGCCCTCTCCATGGCTACACCTTC
CASRQSPLHGYTF
>many|TRBV7-8|.|TRBJ1-1
TGTGCCAGCAGCGAATTCAACCGGGACGGCACTGAAGCTTTCTTT
CASSEFNRDGTEAFF
>.|TRBV3-1|.|TRBJ1-1
TGTGCCAGCAGCCAAGGGGGAGAACGCTTT
CASSQGGERF
>many|TRBV20-1|.|TRBJ2-2
TGCAGTGCTAGAGATCTGAAAACAGGGCAGCTCGGGGAGCTGTTTTTT
CSARDLKTGQLGELFF
>many|TRBV20-1|.|TRBJ1-4
TGCAGTGCTAGAGATGGGGGGGAGATAAATGAAAAACTGTTTTTT
CSARDGGEINEKLFF
>many|TRBV2|TRBD1|TRBJ1-2
TGTGCCAGCAGTACCACAGGGGCCCACTATGGCTACACCTTC
CASSTTGAHYGYTF
>.|TRBV27|.|TRBJ1-5
TGTGCCAGCAGTTTACAGGAGGGCAATAAGACCCAGAATTTT
CASSLQEGNKTQNF
>many|TRBV21-1|.|TRBJ2-5
TGTGCCAGCAGCACTCGATCGACAGGGCTCGGGAAGACCCAGTACTTC
CASSTRSTGLGKTQYF
>many|TRBV5-6|TRBD1|TRBJ1-4
TGTGCCAGCAGCTTACGACAGGGGGGCACCGAAAAACTGTTTTTT
CASSLRQGGTEKLFF
>many|TRBV11-3|.|TRBJ1-1
TGTGCCAGCAGCTTGGGGGGTGGATACACTGAAGCTTTCTTT
CASSLGGGYTEAFF
>many|TRBV5-1|.|TRBJ1-2
TGCGCCAGCAGCTCCGGACAAAACCTGGGCAATGGCTACACCTTC
CASSSGQNLGNGYTF
>many|TRBV28|.|TRBJ1-2
TGTGCCAGCAGTTTAATCTCGGGGGTCCGGGGCTACACCTTC
CASSLISGVRGYTF
>many|TRBV5-1|.|TRBJ1-2
TGCGCCAGCAGCTTGGCCCAGGGAGGCTATGGCTACACCTTC
CASSLAQGGYGYTF
>many|TRBV28|TRBD1|TRBJ2-2
TGTGCCACCCGCCCACAGGGGGTTTCCGGGGAGCTGTTTTTT
CATRPQGVSGELFF